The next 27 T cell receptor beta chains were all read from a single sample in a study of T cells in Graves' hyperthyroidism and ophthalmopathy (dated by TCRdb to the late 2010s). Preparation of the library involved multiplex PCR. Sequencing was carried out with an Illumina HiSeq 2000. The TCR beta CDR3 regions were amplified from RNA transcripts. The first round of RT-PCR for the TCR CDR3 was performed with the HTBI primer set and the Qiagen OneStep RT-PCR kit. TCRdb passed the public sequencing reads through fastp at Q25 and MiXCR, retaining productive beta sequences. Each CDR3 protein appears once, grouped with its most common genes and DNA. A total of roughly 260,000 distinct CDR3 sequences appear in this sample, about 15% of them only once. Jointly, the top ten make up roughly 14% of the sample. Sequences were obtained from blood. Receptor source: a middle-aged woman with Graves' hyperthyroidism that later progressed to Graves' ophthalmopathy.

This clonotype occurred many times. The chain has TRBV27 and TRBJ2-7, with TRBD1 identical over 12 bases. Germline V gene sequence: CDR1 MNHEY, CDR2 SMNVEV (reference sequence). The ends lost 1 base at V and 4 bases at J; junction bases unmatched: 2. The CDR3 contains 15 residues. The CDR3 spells CASSLWGQGAYEQYF. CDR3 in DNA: TGTGCCAGCAGTTTATGGGGACAGGGGGCTTACGAGCAGTACTTC.

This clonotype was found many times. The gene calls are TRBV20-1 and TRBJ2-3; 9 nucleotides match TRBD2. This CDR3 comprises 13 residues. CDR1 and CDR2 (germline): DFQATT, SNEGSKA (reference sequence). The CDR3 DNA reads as TGCAGCCAGACTAGCGGAAACACAGATACGCAGTATTTT. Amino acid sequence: CSQTSGNTDTQYF.

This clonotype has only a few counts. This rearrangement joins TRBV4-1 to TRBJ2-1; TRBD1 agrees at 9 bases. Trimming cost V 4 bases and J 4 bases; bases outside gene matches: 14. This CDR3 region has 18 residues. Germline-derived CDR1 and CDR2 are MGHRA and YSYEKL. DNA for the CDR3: TGCGCCAGCAGCCGCGAACACCCACAGGGGGCGTCTTACAATGAGCAGTTCTTC. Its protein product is CASSREHPQGASYNEQFF.

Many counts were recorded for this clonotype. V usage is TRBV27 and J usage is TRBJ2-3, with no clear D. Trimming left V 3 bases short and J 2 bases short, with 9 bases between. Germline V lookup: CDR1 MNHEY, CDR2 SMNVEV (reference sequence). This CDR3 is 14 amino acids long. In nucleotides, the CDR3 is TGTGCCAGCAGTTTGGCCTCTTACACAGATACGCAGTATTTT. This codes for CASSLASYTDTQYF.

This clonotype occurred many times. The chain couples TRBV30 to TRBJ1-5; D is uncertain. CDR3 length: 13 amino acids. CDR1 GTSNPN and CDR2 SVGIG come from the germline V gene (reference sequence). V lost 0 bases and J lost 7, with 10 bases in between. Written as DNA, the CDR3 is TGTGCCTGGAGTGTCGGAGGGATGCAGCCCCAGCATTTT. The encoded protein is CAWSVGGMQPQHF. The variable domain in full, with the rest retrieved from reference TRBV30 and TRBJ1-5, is SQTIHQWPATLVQPVGSPLSLECTVEGTSNPNLYWYRQAAGRGLQLLFYSVGIGQISSEVPQNLSASRPQDRQFILSSKKLLLSDSGFYLCAWSVGGMQPQHFGDGTRLSIL.

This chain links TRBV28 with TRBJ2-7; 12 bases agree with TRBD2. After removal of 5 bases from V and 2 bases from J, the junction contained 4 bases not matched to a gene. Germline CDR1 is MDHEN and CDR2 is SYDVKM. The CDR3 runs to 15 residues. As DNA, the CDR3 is TGTGCCAGCAGTAGACTAGCGGGAGCAGCCTACGAGCAGTACTTC. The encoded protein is CASSRLAGAAYEQYF. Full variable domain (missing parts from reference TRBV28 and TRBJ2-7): DVKVTQSSRYLVKRTGEKVFLECVQDMDHENMFWYRQDPGLGLRLIYFSYDVKMKEKGDIPEGYSVSREKKERFSLILESASTNQTSMYLCASSRLAGAAYEQYFGPGTRLTVT.

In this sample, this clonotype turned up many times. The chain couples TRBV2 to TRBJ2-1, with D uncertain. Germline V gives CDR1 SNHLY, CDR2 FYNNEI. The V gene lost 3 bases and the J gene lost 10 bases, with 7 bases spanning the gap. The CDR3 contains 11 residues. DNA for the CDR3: TGTGCCAGCAGTGATGTGGGGGAGCAGTTCTTC. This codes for CASSDVGEQFF.

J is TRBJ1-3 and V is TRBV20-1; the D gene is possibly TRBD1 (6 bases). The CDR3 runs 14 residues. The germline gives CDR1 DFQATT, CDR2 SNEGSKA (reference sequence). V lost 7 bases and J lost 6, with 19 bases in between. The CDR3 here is CSGVSGQGTNTIYF. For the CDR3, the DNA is TGCAGTGGGGTTTCGGGACAAGGAACAAACACCATATATTTT.

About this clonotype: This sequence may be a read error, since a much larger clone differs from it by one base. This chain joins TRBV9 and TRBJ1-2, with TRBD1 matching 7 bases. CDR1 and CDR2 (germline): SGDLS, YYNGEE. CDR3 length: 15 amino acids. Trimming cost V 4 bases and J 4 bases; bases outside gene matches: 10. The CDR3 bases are TGTGCCAGCAGCCGCATCCGGGCAGGGGGCTATGGCTACACCTTC. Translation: CASSRIRAGGYGYTF.

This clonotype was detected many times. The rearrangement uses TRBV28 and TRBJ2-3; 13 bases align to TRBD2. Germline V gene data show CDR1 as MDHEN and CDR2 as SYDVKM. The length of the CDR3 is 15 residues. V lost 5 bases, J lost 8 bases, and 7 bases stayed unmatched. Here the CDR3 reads CASSGGLAGIGTQYF. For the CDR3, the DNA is TGTGCCAGCAGTGGGGGACTAGCGGGAATCGGTACGCAGTATTTT.

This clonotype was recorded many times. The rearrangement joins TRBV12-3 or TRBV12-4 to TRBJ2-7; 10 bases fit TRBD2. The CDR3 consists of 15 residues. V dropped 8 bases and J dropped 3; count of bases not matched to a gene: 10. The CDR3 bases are TGTGCCAGCGGAACTAGCGGGACGTCACTCTACGAGCAGTACTTC. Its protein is CASGTSGTSLYEQYF.

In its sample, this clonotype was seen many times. CDR3 DNA sequence: TGTGCCAGCTCACCGGACAGGACTCAAGAGACCCAGTACTTC. Residues: CASSPDRTQETQYF. The gene calls are TRBV18 and TRBJ2-5; TRBD1 aligns across 7 bases. With 3 bases clipped from V and 2 bases from J, the junction kept 3 bases outside the gene matches. The CDR3 runs to 14 residues. Germline assignment: CDR1 KGHSH and CDR2 LQKENI.

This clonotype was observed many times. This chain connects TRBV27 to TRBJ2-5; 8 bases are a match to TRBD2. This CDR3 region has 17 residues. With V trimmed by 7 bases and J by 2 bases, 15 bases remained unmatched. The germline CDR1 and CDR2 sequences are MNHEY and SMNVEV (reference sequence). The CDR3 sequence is CASKPSSGTSKQETQYF. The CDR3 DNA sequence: TGTGCCAGCAAACCAAGTTCCGGGACTAGTAAACAAGAGACCCAGTACTTC.

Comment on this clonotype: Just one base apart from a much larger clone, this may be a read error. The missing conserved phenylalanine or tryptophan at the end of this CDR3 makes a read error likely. The CDR3 sequence: CSVYKGLGDNEQFL. The CDR3 bases are TGCAGTGTATATAAAGGGTTAGGGGACAATGAGCAGTTCCTC. The gene calls are TRBV20-1 and TRBJ2-1, with D perhaps matching TRBD1 (5 bases). The V gene's germline CDR1 is DFQATT and CDR2 SNEGSKA (reference sequence). CDR3 size: 14 residues. The V and J ends lost 7 bases and 5 bases respectively, with 18 bases between them.

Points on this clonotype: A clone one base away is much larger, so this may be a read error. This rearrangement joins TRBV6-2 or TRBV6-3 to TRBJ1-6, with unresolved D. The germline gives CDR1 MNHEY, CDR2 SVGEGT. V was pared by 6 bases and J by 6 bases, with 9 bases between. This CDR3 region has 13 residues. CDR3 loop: CASSQRSNSPLHF. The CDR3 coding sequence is TGTGCCAGCAGCCAGCGGAGTAATTCACCCCTCCACTTT.

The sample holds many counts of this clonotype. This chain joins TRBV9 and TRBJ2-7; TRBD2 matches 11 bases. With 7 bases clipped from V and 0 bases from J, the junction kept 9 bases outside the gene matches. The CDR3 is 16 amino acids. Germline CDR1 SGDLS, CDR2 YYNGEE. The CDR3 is CASSPSGRKSSYEQYF. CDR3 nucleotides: TGTGCCAGCTCCCCTAGCGGGAGGAAGTCCTCCTACGAGCAGTACTTC.

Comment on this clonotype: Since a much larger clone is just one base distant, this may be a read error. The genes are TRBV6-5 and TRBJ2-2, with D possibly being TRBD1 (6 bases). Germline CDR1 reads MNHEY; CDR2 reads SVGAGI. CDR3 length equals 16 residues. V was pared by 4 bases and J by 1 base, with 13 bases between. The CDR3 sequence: CASSSLTGRNTGELFF. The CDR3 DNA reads TGTGCCAGCAGTTCCCTGACAGGAAGGAACACCGGGGAGCTGTTTTTT.

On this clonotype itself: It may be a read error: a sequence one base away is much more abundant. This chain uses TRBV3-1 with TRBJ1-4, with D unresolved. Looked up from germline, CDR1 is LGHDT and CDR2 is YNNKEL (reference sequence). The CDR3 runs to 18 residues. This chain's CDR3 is CTSSQPRYLGSANEKLFF. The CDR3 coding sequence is TGTACCAGCAGCCAACCTCGCTATTTGGGCAGCGCTAATGAAAAACTGTTTTTT.

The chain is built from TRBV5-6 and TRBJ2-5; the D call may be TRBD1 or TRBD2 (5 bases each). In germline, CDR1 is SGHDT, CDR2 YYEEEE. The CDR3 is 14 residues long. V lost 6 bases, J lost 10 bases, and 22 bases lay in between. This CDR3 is CASNGMGRTRDQYF. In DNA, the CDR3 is TGTGCCAGCAATGGCATGGGACGAACAAGAGACCAGTACTTC.

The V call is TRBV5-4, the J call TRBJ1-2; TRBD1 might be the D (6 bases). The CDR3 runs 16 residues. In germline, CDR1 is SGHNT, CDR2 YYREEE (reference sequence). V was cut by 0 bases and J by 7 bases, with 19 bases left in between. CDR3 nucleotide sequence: TGTGCCAGCAGCTTGGTCGCAGGGACACGCGTGAGTGGCTACACCTTC. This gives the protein CASSLVAGTRVSGYTF.

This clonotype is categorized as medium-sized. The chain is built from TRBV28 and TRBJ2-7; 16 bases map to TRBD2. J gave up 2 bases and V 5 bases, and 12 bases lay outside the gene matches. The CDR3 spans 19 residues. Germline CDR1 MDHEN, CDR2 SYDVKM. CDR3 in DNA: TGTGCCAGCAGTCTAGGGATCGGGACTAGCGGGAGGGATACCTACGAGCAGTACTTC. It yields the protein CASSLGIGTSGRDTYEQYF.

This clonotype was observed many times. The CDR3 sequence is CSVALGHNYEQYF. CDR3 sequence (DNA): TGCAGTGTAGCCCTGGGCCATAACTACGAGCAGTACTTC. V and J are TRBV20-1 and TRBJ2-7; D is unclear. CDR3 size: 13 residues. V lost 7 bases and J lost 3, with 16 bases in between. Germline CDR1 and CDR2: DFQATT and SNEGSKA (reference sequence).

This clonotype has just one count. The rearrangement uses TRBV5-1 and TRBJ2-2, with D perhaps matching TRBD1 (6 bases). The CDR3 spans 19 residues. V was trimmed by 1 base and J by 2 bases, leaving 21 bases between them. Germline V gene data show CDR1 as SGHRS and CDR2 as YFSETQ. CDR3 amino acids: CASSLINPGRGLNTGELFF. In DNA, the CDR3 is TGCGCCAGCAGCTTGATTAATCCAGGCAGGGGCCTAAACACCGGGGAGCTGTTTTTT.

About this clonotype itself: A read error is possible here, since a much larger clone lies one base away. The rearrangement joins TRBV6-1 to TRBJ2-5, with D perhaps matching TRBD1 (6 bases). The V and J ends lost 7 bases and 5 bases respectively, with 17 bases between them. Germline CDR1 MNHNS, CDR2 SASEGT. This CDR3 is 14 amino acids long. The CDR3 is CASNPGHLPETQYF. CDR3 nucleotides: TGTGCCAGCAACCCGGGACACCTCCCGGAGACCCAGTACTTC.

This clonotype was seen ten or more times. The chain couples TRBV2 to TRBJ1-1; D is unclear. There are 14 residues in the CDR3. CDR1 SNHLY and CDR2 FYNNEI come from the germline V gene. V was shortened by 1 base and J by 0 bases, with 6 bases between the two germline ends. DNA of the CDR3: TGTGCCAGCAGTGAAGATTGGTTGAACACTGAAGCTTTCTTT. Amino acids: CASSEDWLNTEAFF. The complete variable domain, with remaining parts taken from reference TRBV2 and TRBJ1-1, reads EPEVTQTPSHQVTQMGQEVILRCVPISNHLYFYWYRQILGQKVEFLVSFYNNEISEKSEIFDDQFSVERPDGSNFTLKIRSTKLEDSAMYFCASSEDWLNTEAFFGQGTRLTVV.

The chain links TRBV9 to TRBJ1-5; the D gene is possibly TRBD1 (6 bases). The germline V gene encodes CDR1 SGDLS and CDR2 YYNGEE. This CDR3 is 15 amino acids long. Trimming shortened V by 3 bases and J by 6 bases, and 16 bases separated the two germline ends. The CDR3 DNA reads TGTGCCAGCAGCGCGTCCCAGGGGCTGGCTCAGCCCCAGCATTTT. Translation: CASSASQGLAQPQHF.

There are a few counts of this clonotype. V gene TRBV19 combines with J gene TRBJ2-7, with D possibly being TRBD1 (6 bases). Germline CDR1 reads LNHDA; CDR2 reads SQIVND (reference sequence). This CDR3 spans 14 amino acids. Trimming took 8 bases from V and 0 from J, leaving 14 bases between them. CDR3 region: CASGPRGGSYEQYF. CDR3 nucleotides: TGTGCCAGTGGCCCCAGAGGGGGCTCCTACGAGCAGTACTTC.